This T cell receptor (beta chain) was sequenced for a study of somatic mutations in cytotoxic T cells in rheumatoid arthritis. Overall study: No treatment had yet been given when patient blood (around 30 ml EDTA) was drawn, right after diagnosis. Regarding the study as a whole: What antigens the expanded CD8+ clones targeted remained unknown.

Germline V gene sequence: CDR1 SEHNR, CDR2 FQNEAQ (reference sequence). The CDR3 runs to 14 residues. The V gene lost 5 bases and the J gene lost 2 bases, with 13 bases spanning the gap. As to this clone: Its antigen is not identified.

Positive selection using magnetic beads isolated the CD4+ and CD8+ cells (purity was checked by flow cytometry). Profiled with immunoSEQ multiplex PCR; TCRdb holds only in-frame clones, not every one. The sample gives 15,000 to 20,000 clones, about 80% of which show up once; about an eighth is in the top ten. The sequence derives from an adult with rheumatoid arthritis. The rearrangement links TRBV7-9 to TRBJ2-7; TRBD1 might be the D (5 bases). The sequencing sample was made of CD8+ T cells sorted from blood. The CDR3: CASSQVGPTYEQYF. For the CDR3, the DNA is TGTGCCAGCAGCCAAGTGGGGCCAACCTACGAGCAGTACTTC.